The rows below give T cell receptor beta chains drawn from one sample of a study of shared clonotypes between healthy human individuals. Only in-frame clones appear in the TCRdb table, and some are missing; sequencing was by immunoSEQ multiplex PCR. This sample has about 480,000 clones, with less than 85% found just once. Sequencing used PBMCs. Receptors originate from a middle-aged woman in good health. Some clones in this sample may be carry-over from other donors' samples. Both conserved end residues are part of each CDR3. The order of the fields is D gene, V gene, J gene, clone size, CDR3 length, CDR3 protein, CDR3 DNA. D genes are given only for firm matches. Size is stated for part of the rows, as once, few or many counts, or as a class when the clone is expanded.

>NA|TRBV21-1|TRBJ2-4|NA|15
CASSKTYPSKNIQYF
TGTGCCAGCAGCAAAACCTACCCGTCCAAAAACATTCAGTACTTC
>NA|TRBV5-1|TRBJ2-5|NA|13
CASSPEGFATQYF
TGCGCCAGCAGCCCGGAGGGGTTCGCGACCCAGTACTTC
>NA|TRBV19|TRBJ2-3|NA|18
CASSRDMGTHTHTDTQYF
TGTGCCAGTAGTCGGGATATGGGCACACACACACACACAGATACGCAGTATTTT
>NA|TRBV9|TRBJ1-1|few|14
CASSVDGMNTEAFF
TGTGCCAGCAGCGTAGATGGGATGAACACTGAAGCTTTCTTT
>TRBD1|TRBV10-2|TRBJ1-5|NA|13
CASRGQFDQPQHF
TGCGCCAGCAGGGGACAGTTTGATCAGCCCCAGCATTTT
>TRBD2|TRBV5-1|TRBJ2-5|once|14
CASSAGGILETQYF
TGCGCCAGCAGCGCGGGGGGGATTTTAGAGACCCAGTACTTC
>TRBD2|TRBV11-2|TRBJ2-5|NA|16
CASSLGRILAEETQYF
TGTGCCAGCAGCTTAGGCCGTATCCTAGCGGAAGAGACCCAGTACTTC
>NA|TRBV4-1|TRBJ1-4|NA|11
CASSQDEKLFF
TGCGCCAGCAGCCAAGATGAAAAACTGTTTTTT
>NA|TRBV27|TRBJ1-2|few|14
CASSLSWGNYGYTF
TGTGCCAGCAGTCTTAGTTGGGGCAACTATGGCTACACCTTC
>NA|TRBV7-9|TRBJ1-2|NA|15
CASSPVTGTVYGYTF
TGTGCCAGCAGCCCCGTCACCGGGACGGTCTATGGCTACACCTTC
>TRBD2|TRBV18|TRBJ2-1|NA|14
CASSYSGSGYEQFF
TGTGCCAGCTCTTACAGCGGGAGTGGATATGAGCAGTTCTTC
>NA|TRBV2|TRBJ2-7|NA|16
CASRAQSRGGGFEQYF
TGTGCCAGCAGGGCCCAGAGTCGTGGAGGGGGGTTCGAGCAGTACTTC
>NA|TRBV25-1|TRBJ2-2|few|16
CASSEWGRGGDGELFF
TGTGCCAGCAGTGAATGGGGTAGAGGAGGAGACGGGGAGCTGTTTTTT
>TRBD1|TRBV7-3|TRBJ1-1|NA|17
CASSLDRVGSINTEAFF
TGTGCCAGCAGTCTCGACAGGGTGGGATCTATCAACACTGAAGCTTTCTTT
>NA|TRBV5-4|TRBJ2-1|NA|16
CASSLKSRTGNFGQFF
TGTGCCAGCAGCTTGAAGTCCCGGACGGGGAACTTTGGGCAGTTCTTC
>NA|TRBV7-6|TRBJ1-1|NA|14
CASSPTWGPGEAFF
TGTGCCAGCAGCCCCACTTGGGGGCCGGGTGAAGCTTTCTTT
>TRBD2|TRBV15|TRBJ2-1|NA|17
CATSRGGLAGPYNEQFF
TGTGCCACCAGCAGGGGGGGACTAGCGGGACCCTACAATGAGCAGTTCTTC
>NA|TRBV5-1|TRBJ2-2|few|13
CASSLDFTGELFF
TGCGCCAGCAGCTTGGATTTCACCGGGGAGCTGTTTTTT
>TRBD1|TRBV6-6|TRBJ2-3|NA|16
CASSSQGVPGTDTQYF
TGTGCCAGCAGTTCCCAGGGGGTGCCCGGCACAGATACGCAGTATTTT
>NA|TRBV2|TRBJ2-7|NA|12
CASSAGAGEQYF
TGTGCCAGCAGTGCCGGGGCGGGAGAGCAGTACTTC
>NA|TRBV6-5|TRBJ1-2|NA|13
CARGTDRPYGYTF
TGTGCCAGGGGAACTGACAGACCCTATGGCTACACCTTC
>TRBD2|TRBV7-2|TRBJ2-7|NA|18
CASSGFKGSSGRAYEQYF
TGTGCCAGCAGCGGATTTAAGGGGTCTAGCGGGAGGGCTTACGAGCAGTACTTC
>TRBD1|TRBV6-5|TRBJ2-7|NA|12
CASRDRADEQYF
TGTGCCAGCCGGGACAGGGCCGACGAGCAGTACTTC
>NA|TRBV7-9|TRBJ1-4|NA|14
CASSLGQRNEKLFF
TGTGCCAGCAGCTTAGGACAGAGGAATGAAAAACTGTTTTTT
>NA|TRBV4-1|TRBJ2-1|once|16
CASSPRGHSSYNEQFF
TGCGCCAGCAGCCCAAGAGGGCATTCCTCCTACAATGAGCAGTTCTTC
>TRBD2|TRBV18|TRBJ2-1|NA|15
CASSPAGTSGREQFF
TGTGCCAGCTCACCCGCCGGGACTAGCGGGCGTGAGCAGTTCTTC
>TRBD2|TRBV19|TRBJ2-3|NA|14
CASNPSGNTDTQYF
TGTGCCAGTAACCCTAGCGGCAACACAGATACGCAGTATTTT
>TRBD2|TRBV29-1|TRBJ2-1|NA|15
CSALAGLAGVGEQFF
TGCAGCGCACTCGCAGGACTAGCGGGAGTCGGTGAGCAGTTCTTC
>NA|TRBV5-1|TRBJ1-1|few|13
CASSLSSVTEAFF
TGCGCCAGCAGCTTGTCGTCCGTGACTGAAGCTTTCTTT
>NA|TRBV7-9|TRBJ2-5|NA|16
CASSLAEGTGQETQYF
TGTGCCAGCAGCTTAGCCGAGGGAACGGGGCAAGAGACCCAGTACTTC
>NA|TRBV4-1|TRBJ1-5|NA|14
CASSQEIANQPQHF
TGCGCCAGCAGCCAAGAGATTGCGAATCAGCCCCAGCATTTT
>NA|TRBV6-1|TRBJ2-3|NA|16
CASSESEGAGGDTQYF
TGTGCCAGCAGTGAATCGGAGGGGGCTGGGGGAGATACGCAGTATTTT
>NA|TRBV5-1|TRBJ2-2|once|16
CASSSYRGGNTGELFF
TGCGCCAGCAGCTCCTACAGGGGGGGCAACACCGGGGAGCTGTTTTTT
>NA|TRBV9|TRBJ2-3|NA|20
CASSVATRAWNSGPSDTQYF
TGTGCCAGCAGCGTAGCTACAAGAGCTTGGAACAGCGGGCCTTCAGATACGCAGTATTTT
>NA|TRBV25-1|TRBJ1-1|few|14
CASSRGSLNTEAFF
TGTGCCAGCAGCCGCGGGTCTTTGAACACTGAAGCTTTCTTT
>NA|TRBV30|TRBJ1-1|few|12
CAWSGAYTEAFF
TGTGCCTGGAGTGGGGCCTACACTGAAGCTTTCTTT
>NA|TRBV7-9|TRBJ2-3|NA|15
CASSLGGQVTDTQYF
TGTGCCAGCAGCCTAGGAGGACAAGTAACAGATACGCAGTATTTT
>TRBD2|TRBV9|TRBJ2-1|NA|16
CASSVAWGRADNEQFF
TGTGCCAGCAGCGTAGCTTGGGGGAGGGCCGACAATGAGCAGTTCTTC
>NA|TRBV5-1|TRBJ1-2|NA|13
CASSRGGGEGYTF
TGCGCCAGCAGCCGTGGAGGGGGAGAAGGCTACACCTTC
>NA|TRBV7-3|TRBJ2-1|NA|15
CASSPRTTLGDEQFF
TGTGCCAGCAGCCCCCGGACTACCCTTGGGGATGAGCAGTTCTTC
>TRBD1|TRBV29-1|TRBJ1-2|NA|12
CSVEQGDYGYTF
TGCAGCGTTGAGCAGGGGGACTATGGCTACACCTTC
>TRBD1|TRBV28|TRBJ1-5|NA|16
CASSFPQGARNQPQHF
TGTGCCAGCAGTTTTCCCCAGGGGGCGCGCAATCAGCCCCAGCATTTT
>TRBD1|TRBV5-1|TRBJ2-1|NA|15
CASSLLVGQENEQFF
TGCGCCAGCAGCTTGTTAGTGGGACAGGAGAATGAGCAGTTCTTC
>TRBD2|TRBV7-6|TRBJ2-1|NA|18
CASSLGASGSNSYNEQFF
TGTGCCAGCAGCTTAGGGGCTAGCGGGAGTAACTCCTACAATGAGCAGTTCTTC
>NA|TRBV19|TRBJ1-5|NA|15
CASSYGGGAGQPQHF
TGTGCCAGTAGTTATGGAGGGGGGGCAGGTCAGCCCCAGCATTTT
>NA|TRBV7-9|TRBJ2-1|NA|17
CASSLVRDLALNNEQLF
TGTGCCAGCAGCTTAGTCCGGGACTTAGCCCTCAACAATGAGCAGCTCTTC